The 21 T cell receptor beta chains reported below all come from one sample, sequenced in a study of response to subunit inactivated influenza vaccine. MiXCR was run by TCRdb on the RT-PCR reads, yielding one entry per CDR3 protein. The table lists around 570,000 distinct CDR3 sequences, roughly 10% of them singletons. This sample was shared with a second study, whose subject was T cells expressing NK-cell markers. In that study: UMIs accompanied the 5'RACE template switching by which TCR beta cDNA was made.

This sample comprised PBMCs from blood, obtained on the day of vaccination. These receptors originate from a man aged 50 to 59 who received an inactivated influenza vaccine.

This clonotype showed up just a few times. CDR3 in DNA: TGTGCCAGCAGAGCCATAGCGGGTACGCAGTATTTT. Its translation is CASRAIAGTQYF. This sequence joins TRBV6-5 and TRBJ2-3; 7 bases fit TRBD2. The V and J ends lost 6 bases and 8 bases, in that order; junction bases with no gene match: 5. CDR1 is MNHEY, CDR2 SVGAGI, per germline. The CDR3 sequence is 12 residues long.

There are a few counts of this clonotype. The chain carries TRBV5-1 and TRBJ1-4, with unresolved D. The CDR3 is 13 amino acids. From germline, CDR1 is SGHRS and CDR2 YFSETQ. V lost 0 bases, J lost 6 bases, and 6 bases lay in between. The CDR3 sequence is CASSLAFHEKLFF. The CDR3 DNA follows: TGCGCCAGCAGCTTGGCCTTCCATGAAAAACTGTTTTTT.

This rearrangement joins TRBV10-3 to TRBJ1-1; D is unresolved. The CDR3 is 14 amino acids. Germline loops: CDR1 ENHRY, CDR2 SYGVKD. Trimming pared 0 bases from V and 0 bases from J, leaving 5 bases between. CDR3 amino acids: CAISESYLNTEAFF. DNA for the CDR3: TGTGCCATCAGTGAGTCGTACCTGAACACTGAAGCTTTCTTT.

This clonotype was counted a few times. The chain's CDR3 is CASSPVSSEQYF. The CDR3, as DNA: TGCGCCAGCAGCCCGGTTTCTAGCGAGCAGTACTTC. The gene calls are TRBV5-1 and TRBJ2-7; the D is unclear. The V gene's germline CDR1 is SGHRS and CDR2 YFSETQ. This CDR3 region has 12 residues. V dropped 4 bases and J dropped 6 bases, with 11 bases sitting between them.

This clonotype came up a few times. The rearrangement links TRBV20-1 to TRBJ1-3; maybe TRBD1 (5 bases). The ends were cut back, 6 bases at V and 4 bases at J, with 13 bases in the middle. The CDR3 loop spans 13 amino acids. Germline CDR1 reads DFQATT; CDR2 reads SNEGSKA (reference sequence). DNA for the CDR3: TGCAGTGCCCGCTCAGGGTCGGGAAACACCATATATTTT. Residues: CSARSGSGNTIYF.

This clonotype has a count of ten or more. This sequence joins TRBV5-6 and TRBJ1-2; perhaps TRBD1 as D (5 bases). The CDR3 is 14 amino acids. Germline assignment: CDR1 SGHDT and CDR2 YYEEEE. V was trimmed by 3 bases and J by 4 bases, leaving 13 bases between them. CDR3 bases: TGTGCCAGCAGCTCCTTGGACACGGTCTATGGCTACACCTTC. Protein product: CASSSLDTVYGYTF.

This chain uses TRBV5-5 with TRBJ2-1, with 10 positions matching TRBD2. V shed 0 bases and J 9 bases; nucleotides not matched to a gene: 9. Per germline, CDR1 SGHKS and CDR2 YYEKEE (reference sequence). CDR3 length: 16 residues. Written as DNA, the CDR3 is TGTGCCAGCAGCTTGGGGCCAGCGGGAGGGCAGAGTGAGCAGTTCTTC. Translated, it gives CASSLGPAGGQSEQFF.

V gene TRBV10-3 combines with J gene TRBJ2-7, with TRBD1 matching 7 bases. CDR1 and CDR2 from the germline V gene are ENHRY and SYGVKD. V dropped 4 bases and J dropped 3; count of bases not matched to a gene: 9. The CDR3 has 15 amino acids. This CDR3 reads CAISGGDRHGYEQYF. CDR3 nucleotide sequence: TGTGCCATCAGTGGTGGGGACAGACATGGCTACGAGCAGTACTTC.

The chain couples TRBV6-2 or TRBV6-3 to TRBJ2-1; D unclear. This CDR3 spans 15 amino acids. Germline CDR1 reads MNHEY; CDR2 reads SVGEGT. V shed 6 bases and J shed 5 bases, with 17 bases lying between them. The CDR3 is CASSSTPSVHNEQFF. CDR3 bases: TGTGCCAGCAGCTCTACCCCTAGTGTCCACAATGAGCAGTTCTTC.

The gene calls are TRBV28 and TRBJ2-5; possibly TRBD2 for D (7 bases). V lost 1 base to trimming and J lost 4 bases, with 16 bases between them. CDR1 is MDHEN and CDR2 is SYDVKM in the germline V gene. The CDR3 loop spans 16 amino acids. For the CDR3, the DNA is TGTGCCAGCAGTTTATATGAGGGGGGGTCTTTAGAGACCCAGTACTTC. Translating gives CASSLYEGGSLETQYF.

This clonotype has just one count. V is TRBV15 and J is TRBJ2-1, with 7 bases that match TRBD2. The V segment lost 4 bases and the J segment 12 bases; nucleotides outside the gene matches: 15. Germline CDR1 LNHNV, CDR2 YYDKDF (reference sequence). The CDR3 sequence is 15 residues long. DNA of the CDR3: TGTGCCACCAGCAAAGTGGGGAGGGTGGGTTTAAGGCAGTTCTTC. This codes for CATSKVGRVGLRQFF.

The V gene is TRBV12-3 or TRBV12-4, the J gene TRBJ2-5, with TRBD1 matching 9 bases. This CDR3 is built from 15 residues. Trimming cost V 3 bases and J 4 bases; bases outside gene matches: 6. CDR3 DNA: TGTGCCAGCAGTTTCGGGACAGGGATAGGAGAGACCCAGTACTTC. Translation: CASSFGTGIGETQYF.

CDR3 protein: CASSLDEGSEQYF. Here the CDR3 DNA reads TGTGCCAGCAGCTTAGACGAGGGGTCCGAGCAGTACTTC. The gene calls are TRBV7-9 and TRBJ2-7; D is tentatively TRBD1 or TRBD2 (5 bases each). Per germline, CDR1 SEHNR and CDR2 FQNEAQ (reference sequence). The length of the CDR3 is 13 residues. Trimming took 1 base from V and 6 from J, leaving 10 bases between them.

There are a few counts of this clonotype. V gene TRBV7-8 combines with J gene TRBJ1-2, with 9 bases fitting TRBD1. The V segment lost 4 bases and the J segment 6 bases; nucleotides outside the gene matches: 6. The CDR3 is 14 residues long. The germline V gene encodes CDR1 SGHVS and CDR2 FQNEAQ. The CDR3 protein is CASSSGTGRDGYTF. The CDR3 DNA is TGTGCCAGCAGCTCAGGGACAGGGAGGGATGGCTACACCTTC.

This clonotype was seen ten or more times. V usage is TRBV27 and J usage is TRBJ2-1, with TRBD1 as a possible D gene (6 bases). V lost 0 bases and J lost 8, with 11 bases in between. This CDR3 has 14 amino acids. Per the germline V gene, CDR1 is MNHEY and CDR2 is SMNVEV (reference sequence). DNA for the CDR3: TGTGCCAGCAGTTTATCGGGCAGGGGCGATGAGCAGTTCTTC. Translation: CASSLSGRGDEQFF.

The chain is built from TRBV12-3 or TRBV12-4 and TRBJ1-6; perhaps TRBD1 as D (5 bases). Trimming left V 6 bases short and J 10 bases short, with 13 bases between. The CDR3 loop spans 13 amino acids. The CDR3, as DNA: TGTGCCAGCAGGGCCAGGGAGAACTCACCCCTCCACTTT. As protein: CASRARENSPLHF.

The chain couples TRBV5-1 to TRBJ2-1; maybe TRBD1 (6 bases). This CDR3 is 11 amino acids long. Germline CDR1 reads SGHRS; CDR2 reads YFSETQ. The V end lost 2 bases, the J end lost 10 bases, and 7 bases lay between the germline ends. CDR3 protein: CASSFDREQFF. For the CDR3, the DNA is TGCGCCAGCAGCTTCGACAGGGAGCAGTTCTTC.

This clonotype was observed a handful of times. The rearrangement uses TRBV12-3 or TRBV12-4 and TRBJ1-4, with a possible D match to TRBD1 (5 bases). Between the trimmed V and J ends, which lost 1 base and 10 bases, there was a span of 16 bases. The CDR3 is made up of 15 amino acids. The CDR3 here is CASSLGRDWLSKLFF. Written as DNA, the CDR3 is TGTGCCAGCAGTTTAGGCAGGGATTGGCTTTCAAAACTGTTTTTT.

This clonotype showed up just a few times. The CDR3: CSVGDRGYRGGYTF. The DNA of the CDR3 is TGCAGCGTTGGGGACAGGGGTTATCGAGGAGGCTACACCTTC. The rearrangement uses TRBV29-1 and TRBJ1-2, with TRBD1 matching 10 bases. CDR3 length equals 14 residues. Per germline, CDR1 SQVTM and CDR2 ANQGSEA. J lost 8 bases, V lost 4 bases, and 10 bases had no gene match.

This clonotype was counted many times. This sequence joins TRBV10-3 and TRBJ2-7; possible D gene TRBD1, 6 bases. The CDR3 is made up of 13 amino acids. Per the germline V gene, CDR1 is ENHRY and CDR2 is SYGVKD. Between the trimmed V and J ends, which lost 5 bases and 4 bases, there was a span of 12 bases. CDR3 sequence reads: CAISSQGSYEQYF. The CDR3 DNA reads as TGTGCCATCAGTTCACAGGGATCGTACGAGCAGTACTTC.

This clonotype was seen only a few times. In DNA, the CDR3 is TGTGCCACCCTACGGCGGGGGAACACTGAAGCTTTCTTT. It specifies CATLRRGNTEAFF. The chain couples TRBV19 to TRBJ1-1; D unclear. Per the germline V gene, CDR1 is LNHDA and CDR2 is SQIVND (reference sequence). This CDR3 has 13 residues. Trimming removed 10 bases from V and 1 base from J, with 13 bases in between.